This entry concerns a single T cell receptor beta chain. This clonotype occurred many times. Its antigen is not yet known. The sample holds no much larger clone one base away, and base qualities are not on file. This record belongs to a study of CD8 T cells in ankylosing spondylitis (dated by TCRdb to 2016 to 2017). As for the study more broadly: To find TCR variants linked to disease, the study profiled T cell receptor beta repertoires in ankylosing spondylitis patients and healthy donors. The full study cohort was made up of about two dozen ankylosing spondylitis patients and over 90 healthy donors. Peripheral blood was sampled, and synovial fluid was additionally collected from ankylosing spondylitis patients. Beyond this particular receptor, the publication reports: The disease-linked clones showed a CD8+ phenotype and occurred at relatively low frequencies in peripheral blood. A TCR beta motif made up of 7 to 9 highly homologous amino acid variants appeared to be characteristic of blood from ankylosing spondylitis patients. The disease-linked clones were reported as significantly enriched in matched synovial fluid samples from ankylosing spondylitis patients. Some motif variants had previously been reported in the synovial fluid and blood of reactive arthritis patients, which suggests shared mechanisms of disease initiation.

The CDR3 runs 13 amino acids, cysteine and phenylalanine included. Kept here is only the CDR3 DNA, which spans 39 bases and is read in frame from base 1. Sequences SGHDN (CDR1) and FVKESK (CDR2) are obtained from the germline V gene. A distance of 14 bases separates the germline ends of V and J, which lose 4 bases and 8 bases respectively. Data came from an Illumina HiSeq 2500. TCR beta libraries were prepared by quantitative 5'-RACE with molecular barcodes. On the study's bioinformatics: Disease-linked TCR variants were identified with a new computational method built on a probabilistic model of VDJ rearrangement. The public reads were reprocessed in TCRdb via fastp at Q25 and MiXCR, keeping in-frame beta chains. Here each entry gathers all rows of one CDR3 protein and keeps the most common genes and DNA. TCRdb's processing, not the study's, gives the V and J calls here. The sample yields about 220,000 distinct CDR3 sequences; roughly 25% were counted once. The leading ten clones occupy 6.6% of the sample.

Rearrangement joined TRBV14 to TRBJ1-2, with the D segment identity uncertain. This receptor was taken from a male donor with ankylosing spondylitis or in good health (not recorded which). The sequencing sample was made of blood, either unsorted or a sorted T cell fraction (not recorded which). CDR3 region: CASSPQTARGYTF. The DNA reads TGTGCCAGCAGCCCACAAACGGCCCGGGGCTACACCTTC.